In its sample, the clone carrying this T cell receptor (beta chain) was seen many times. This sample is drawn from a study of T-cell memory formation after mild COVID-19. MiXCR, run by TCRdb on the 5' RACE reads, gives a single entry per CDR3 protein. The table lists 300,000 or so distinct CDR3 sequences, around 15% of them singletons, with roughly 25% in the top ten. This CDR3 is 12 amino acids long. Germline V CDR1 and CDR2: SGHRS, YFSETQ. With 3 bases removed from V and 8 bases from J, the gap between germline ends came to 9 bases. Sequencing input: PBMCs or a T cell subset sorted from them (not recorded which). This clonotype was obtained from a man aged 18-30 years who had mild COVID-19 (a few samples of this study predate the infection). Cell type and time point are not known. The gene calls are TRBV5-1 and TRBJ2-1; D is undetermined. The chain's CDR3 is CASSSTTDEQFF. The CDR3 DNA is TGCGCCAGCAGCTCAACAACCGATGAGCAGTTCTTC.